The clone carrying this T cell receptor (beta chain) occurred once. This sample is part of a study of blood T cell repertoires in COVID-19. Study background: The United States, Italy and Spain were the sources of the acute and convalescent COVID-19 samples.

Clones were sequenced by immunoSEQ multiplex PCR, and TCRdb holds only the in-frame ones, with some missing. The table shows roughly 140,000 clones, with 75% to 85% occurring only once. Germline lookup yields CDR1 LNHDA and CDR2 SQIVND (reference sequence). This CDR3 is 15 amino acids long. The ends were cut back, 7 bases at V and 3 bases at J, with 15 bases in the middle. The chain recombines TRBV19 with TRBJ1-4; D is perhaps TRBD1 (6 bases). The sequenced material came from peripheral blood. This receptor was identified in a man aged 65 to 85 who had recovered from COVID-19. Here the CDR3 DNA reads TGTGCCAGTATCGATACAGGGAGGGCTAATGAAAAACTGTTTTTT. This sequence encodes CASIDTGRANEKLFF.